These T cell receptor beta chains were read from a single sample in a study of T cells in Graves' hyperthyroidism and ophthalmopathy. TCRdb reprocessed the multiplex PCR reads with MiXCR, giving one entry per CDR3 protein. The table shows a few hundred thousand distinct CDR3 sequences, with roughly 15% occurring only once. Sequences were obtained from blood. Receptors were obtained from a woman in her thirties or forties with Graves' ophthalmopathy. The CDR3 runs from the conserved cysteine through the conserved F or W. Each record gives: J gene, D gene, clone size, CDR3 length, V gene, CDR3 protein, CDR3 DNA. D genes are given only for firm matches. Rows may omit the clone size; those that give it use once, few, many or a size class.

>TRBJ2-1|TRBD2|NA|16|TRBV12-3/TRBV12-4
CASSPRTSGRSNEQFF
TGTGCCAGCAGTCCCCGGACTAGCGGGAGGTCGAATGAGCAGTTCTTC
>TRBJ1-6|TRBD1|NA|15|TRBV9
CASSGRTGGGSPLHF
TGTGCCAGCAGCGGGAGGACAGGCGGTGGTTCACCCCTCCACTTT
>TRBJ2-4|NA|NA|15|TRBV6-1
CATIGAGLAKNIQYF
TGTGCCACCATCGGCGCCGGCCTAGCCAAAAACATTCAGTACTTC
>TRBJ2-1|NA|few|14|TRBV19
CASGRTESWSEQFF
TGTGCCAGTGGGAGGACAGAAAGTTGGAGTGAGCAGTTCTTC
>TRBJ1-2|TRBD1|many|14|TRBV29-1
CSVATGQGNYGYTF
TGCAGCGTTGCTACGGGACAGGGGAACTATGGCTACACCTTC
>TRBJ2-3|TRBD1|many|12|TRBV20-1
CSARDRGVTQYF
TGCAGTGCTAGGGACAGGGGTGTTACGCAGTATTTT
>TRBJ1-2|NA|few|14|TRBV3-1
CASSQGRKNYGYTF
TGTGCCAGCAGCCAAGGTCGTAAGAACTATGGCTACACCTTC
>TRBJ2-5|NA|NA|15|TRBV19
CASRQGAQVSETQYF
TGTGCCAGTAGGCAGGGCGCGCAGGTTTCGGAGACCCAGTACTTC
>TRBJ1-6|TRBD1|NA|13|TRBV18
CASTRDRTSPLHF
TGTGCCAGCACCCGGGACAGAACTTCACCCCTCCACTTT
>TRBJ2-5|TRBD2|NA|13|TRBV29-1
CSVDKRGGKTQYF
TGCAGCGTTGATAAGCGGGGGGGAAAGACCCAGTACTTC
>TRBJ2-1|TRBD2|NA|17|TRBV20-1
CSAPVLFIAGAHNEQFF
TGCAGTGCTCCTGTCTTGTTTATAGCGGGAGCTCACAATGAGCAGTTCTTC
>TRBJ1-1|NA|many|14|TRBV11-2
CASSLLVFRSEAFF
TGTGCCAGCAGCTTACTTGTCTTCCGGAGTGAAGCTTTCTTT
>TRBJ1-4|NA|few|12|TRBV3-1
CASGDGNEKLFF
TGTGCCAGCGGAGACGGTAATGAAAAACTGTTTTTT
>TRBJ1-5|NA|many|15|TRBV27
CATPPWQGSNQPQHF
TGTGCCACCCCGCCGTGGCAGGGAAGCAATCAGCCCCAGCATTTT
>TRBJ1-4|NA|NA|15|TRBV5-1
CASSWGTTTNEKLFF
TGCGCCAGCAGCTGGGGGACGACAACTAATGAAAAACTGTTTTTT
>TRBJ2-5|TRBD1|many|17|TRBV2
CASSDKWDSTTGETQYF
TGTGCCAGCAGTGATAAGTGGGACAGCACCACGGGGGAGACCCAGTACTTC
>TRBJ2-1|NA|NA|12|TRBV27
CASSLFGREQFF
TGTGCCAGCAGTTTATTTGGCAGGGAGCAGTTCTTC